This TCR beta chain comes out of a study of T cell responses to AZD1222 COVID-19 vaccine. Findings and caveats of the study: At baseline, just 5 or 6 AZD1222 recipients tested seropositive. Reports say nearly half of spike-specific TCRs go after unmutated variant regions. There were mostly white British donors and more females than males, and clonal diversity was possibly underestimated. Two doses of AZD1222 preceded a rise in Spike-specific TCR breadth and depth.

The germline gives CDR1 LNHDA, CDR2 SQIVND (reference sequence). Trimming shortened V by 8 bases and J by 6 bases, and 20 bases separated the two germline ends. There are 16 residues in the CDR3. With respect to this clone: Its antigen is currently unknown.

Sequencing was performed with immunoSEQ multiplex PCR; in TCRdb, only in-frame clones are kept and a portion is missing. The repertoire holds 150,000 to 200,000 clones, with around 90% as singletons. The clonotype originates from an adult in good health. Sample: peripheral blood, taken on day 0 of AZD1222 vaccination. The chain has TRBV19 and TRBJ1-6, with D tentatively TRBD1 (5 bases). CDR3 loop: CASQPEGIRINSPLHF. CDR3 nucleotides: TGTGCCAGTCAGCCAGAGGGGATCAGAATTAATTCACCCCTCCACTTT. Supplemented by reference TRBV19 and TRBJ1-6, the full variable domain reads DGGITQSPKYLFRKEGQNVTLSCEQNLNHDAMYWYRQDPGQGLRLIYYSQIVNDFQKGDIAEGYSVSREKKESFPLTVTSAQKNPTAFYLCASQPEGIRINSPLHFGNGTRLTVT.